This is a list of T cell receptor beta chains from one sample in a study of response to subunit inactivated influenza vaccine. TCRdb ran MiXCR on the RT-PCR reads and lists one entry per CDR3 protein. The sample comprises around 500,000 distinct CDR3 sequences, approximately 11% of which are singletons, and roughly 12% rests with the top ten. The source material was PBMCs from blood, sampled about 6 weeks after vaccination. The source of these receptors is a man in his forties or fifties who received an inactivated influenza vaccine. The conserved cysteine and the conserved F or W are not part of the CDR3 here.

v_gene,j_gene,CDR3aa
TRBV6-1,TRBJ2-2,ASRPPGLLAGELF
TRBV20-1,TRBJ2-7,SAMEPGMIHEQY
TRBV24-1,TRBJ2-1,ATSAPGEYNEQF
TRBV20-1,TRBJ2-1,SARPSSVMSPEQF
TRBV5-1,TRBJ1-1,ASSLNSGREMNTEAF
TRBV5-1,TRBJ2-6,ASSLAVAVYSGANVLT
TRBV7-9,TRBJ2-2,ASSFRQGITGELF
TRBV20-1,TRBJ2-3,SADGTSGGDTQY
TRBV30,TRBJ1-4,AWSRLVGQKLF
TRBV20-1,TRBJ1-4,SARGGGKGKNEKLF
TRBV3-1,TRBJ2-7,ASSTLGPYEQY
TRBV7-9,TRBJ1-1,ASSPTAIVNTEAF
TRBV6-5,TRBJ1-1,ASSYSRQMNTEAF
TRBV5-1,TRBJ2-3,ASSPKDRYTDTQY
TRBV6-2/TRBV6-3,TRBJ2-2,ASSFAMTSGLTGELF
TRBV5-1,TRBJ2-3,ASSPGPDSTDTQY
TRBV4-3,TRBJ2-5,ASSQDASGRQETQY
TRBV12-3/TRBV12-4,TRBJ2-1,ASSLVLVGHEQF
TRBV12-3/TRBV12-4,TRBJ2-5,ASSSVGAGGVWTQY
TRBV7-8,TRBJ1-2,ASSWGQAAGGYT
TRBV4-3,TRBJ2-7,ASSLQGTGGNYEQY
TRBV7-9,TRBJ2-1,ASSTTGTINNEQF
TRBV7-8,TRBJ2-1,ASTRGGTSGRSGEQF
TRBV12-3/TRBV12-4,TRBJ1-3,ASSSGRFTGNTIY
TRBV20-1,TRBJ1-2,SAGTGREGYT
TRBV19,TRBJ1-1,ASMGPNTEAF
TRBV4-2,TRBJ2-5,ASSQSDRGYQETQY
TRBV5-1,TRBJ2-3,ASSFVGTGDTQY
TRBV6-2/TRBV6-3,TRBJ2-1,ASTVTSGLYNEQF
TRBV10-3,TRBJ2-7,AISDGAPDLEQY
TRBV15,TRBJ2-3,ATSSHPTGGQY
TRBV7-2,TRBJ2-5,ASSLALGFQETQY
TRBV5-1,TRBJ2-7,ASSPKGHEQY
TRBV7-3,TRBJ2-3,ASSTSGELADTQY
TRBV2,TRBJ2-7,ASRRAINSYEQY
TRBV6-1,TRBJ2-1,ASSVTSRQGVSPSSYNEQF
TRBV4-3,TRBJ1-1,ASSRGDTPEAF
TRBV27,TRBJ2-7,ASKKAGVRGAYEQY
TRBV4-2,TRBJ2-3,ASSQQTTLASTDTQY
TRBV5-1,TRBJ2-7,ASSLGQGKGEQY
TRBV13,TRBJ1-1,ASSRVAGTVNTEAF
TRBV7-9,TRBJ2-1,ASSLARGWRSYEQF
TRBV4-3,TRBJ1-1,ASRGVTEAF
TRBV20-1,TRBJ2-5,SASSPGGETQY
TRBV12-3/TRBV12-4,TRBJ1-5,ASSFPPAQPQH